This section outlines one TCR beta chain sequence together with its context. The target antigen is unknown. RNA transcripts provided the template for amplifying TCR beta CDR3 regions. HTBI primers were used in a first-round RT-PCR, which preceded a second-round multiplex PCR. From the multiplex PCR reads, TCRdb called clonotypes with MiXCR, one entry per CDR3 protein. The repertoire has 600,000 to 650,000 distinct CDR3 sequences, 22% of them found once; the top ten carry approximately 7%. This CDR3 comprises 11 residues. V was clipped by 6 bases and J by 6 bases, with 9 bases between them. Germline V lookup: CDR1 MNHEY, CDR2 SVGEGT. Hyperthyroidism was new, under 2 months, in patients aged 18 to 65. The data derive from a study of Graves' ophthalmopathy and Graves' hyperthyroidism. Points from the study as a whole: Prediction of ophthalmopathy progression reached 70.59% sensitivity and approximately 74% specificity. Most expanded clonotypes from thyroid (those above 0.001 frequency) were also found in blood.

The source material was peripheral blood. The genes are TRBV6-2 or TRBV6-3 and TRBJ2-7, with D unresolved. This TCR came from a woman aged 18-29 years with stable Graves' hyperthyroidism. Some clones in this sample may be carry-over from other donors' samples. The CDR3 DNA follows: TGTGCCAGCAGAGGGCTCGGCGAGCAGTACTTC. It translates to CASRGLGEQYF.